One sample yielded the 17 T cell receptor beta chains listed below, sequenced in a study of human T cells and chemical hapten exposure. Time point noted: patch test 1, 2 weeks after DPC sensitization. Noted treatment: therapeutic diphenylcyclopropenone sensitization with weekly scalp DPC. TCRdb reanalysed the RACE reads using MiXCR and keeps one entry per CDR3 protein. The table shows around 380,000 distinct CDR3 sequences, with around 4.8% occurring only once. This specimen consisted of whole blood, obtained in connection with sensitization to the hapten diphenylcyclopropenone (DPC). The receptors were sampled from a woman aged 45-65 years with alopecia areata. Some clones in this sample may be carry-over from other donors' samples.

This clonotype was recorded many times. The CDR3 is CSASGQGTEKLFF. The CDR3 DNA reads TGCAGTGCTAGCGGACAGGGGACTGAAAAACTGTTTTTT. The chain couples TRBV20-1 to TRBJ1-4, with TRBD1 matching 9 bases. This CDR3 has 13 amino acids. CDR1 and CDR2 from the germline V gene are DFQATT and SNEGSKA (reference sequence). V shed 3 bases and J 7 bases; nucleotides not matched to a gene: 3.

This clonotype was detected ten times or more. The rearrangement uses TRBV6-4 and TRBJ2-1; 9 positions match TRBD2. V shed 3 bases and J 9 bases; nucleotides not matched to a gene: 6. Germline V gene data show CDR1 as MRHNA and CDR2 as SNTAGT. The CDR3 consists of 14 residues. The CDR3 DNA follows: TGTGCCAGCAGTGAAGATCCTAGCGGGGTTGAGCAGTTCTTC. This sequence encodes CASSEDPSGVEQFF.

This clonotype showed up many times. The genes are TRBV12-3 or TRBV12-4 and TRBJ2-2; D is possibly TRBD1 (6 bases). This CDR3 region has 16 residues. The V gene lost 6 bases and the J gene lost 0 bases, with 14 bases spanning the gap. Here the CDR3 reads CASRPRTDANTGELFF. CDR3 nucleotides: TGTGCCAGCAGACCGAGGACAGACGCGAACACCGGGGAGCTGTTTTTT.

In its sample, this clonotype was seen many times. The chain combines TRBV4-3 with TRBJ1-6; 9 bases map to TRBD1. With 0 bases clipped from V and 7 bases from J, the junction kept 4 bases outside the gene matches. From germline, CDR1 is LGHNA and CDR2 YSLEER. This CDR3 has 16 residues. The CDR3 sequence: CASSQDWDRENSPLHF. The CDR3 bases are TGCGCCAGCAGCCAAGATTGGGACAGGGAGAATTCACCCCTCCACTTT.

In its sample, this clonotype was seen many times. The gene calls are TRBV19 and TRBJ2-7; D is perhaps TRBD2 (6 bases). The CDR3 has 15 amino acids. The germline V gene has CDR1 LNHDA and CDR2 SQIVND (reference sequence). V gave up 3 bases and J gave up 6 bases, with 18 bases separating them. CDR3 coding DNA: TGTGCCAGTAGTATCCTCGGAGGGAGCAGTTCCGAGCAGTACTTC. Residues: CASSILGGSSSEQYF.

At least ten counts were recorded for this clonotype. The chain couples TRBV12-3 or TRBV12-4 to TRBJ2-7; D unresolved. V shed 8 bases and J shed 6 bases, with 17 bases lying between them. CDR3 size: 13 residues. CDR3 sequence: CASSRLSGVEQYF. The CDR3, as DNA: TGTGCCAGCTCGCGGCTGTCTGGGGTCGAGCAGTACTTC.

The chain recombines TRBV5-4 with TRBJ2-3, with 7 nucleotides matching TRBD2. V shed 4 bases, J shed 6 bases, and the junction held 5 bases outside the gene matches. Looked up from germline, CDR1 is SGHNT and CDR2 is YYREEE (reference sequence). The CDR3 is made up of 13 amino acids. In nucleotides, the CDR3 is TGTGCCAGCAGCGCGGGGGTCAAGGATACGCAGTATTTT. Translating gives CASSAGVKDTQYF.

This clonotype was detected ten times or more. This chain joins TRBV12-3 or TRBV12-4 and TRBJ2-1; D is possibly TRBD1 (5 bases). The CDR3 runs to 12 residues. V lost 2 bases to trimming and J lost 7 bases, with 6 bases between them. The DNA for the CDR3 is TGTGCCAGCAGTTTAAAGGGGAATGAGCAGTTCTTC. Amino acids: CASSLKGNEQFF.

This clonotype came up many times. This sequence joins TRBV12-5 and TRBJ1-5; 8 bases are shared with TRBD1. The trim removed 5 bases at V and 3 bases at J, leaving 6 bases unmatched. The CDR3 contains 15 residues. CDR1 and CDR2 (germline): LGHNT, FRNRAP. CDR3 nucleotide sequence: TGTGCTAGTGGTCCTGGACAGGGTAACAATCAGCCCCAGCATTTT. Amino acid sequence: CASGPGQGNNQPQHF.

This clonotype came up many times. The chain combines TRBV12-3 or TRBV12-4 with TRBJ1-2; 10 bases align to TRBD1. With 4 bases clipped from V and 4 bases from J, the junction kept 3 bases outside the gene matches. The CDR3 contains 14 residues. The CDR3 sequence: CASSSGTGAYGYTF. The DNA of the CDR3 is TGTGCCAGCAGTTCCGGGACAGGGGCCTATGGCTACACCTTC.

This clonotype was observed a few times. V gene TRBV9 combines with J gene TRBJ1-1, with 7 bases lining up with TRBD1. CDR1 is SGDLS, CDR2 YYNGEE, per germline. V shed 0 bases and J 1 base; nucleotides not matched to a gene: 6. The CDR3 contains 16 residues. The CDR3 region is CASSVGIGQANTEAFF. In DNA form, the CDR3 reads TGTGCCAGCAGCGTAGGAATTGGACAGGCGAACACTGAAGCTTTCTTT.

This chain connects TRBV29-1 to TRBJ2-4; D gene ambiguous. The CDR3 covers 12 residues. CDR1 is SQVTM and CDR2 is ANQGSEA in the germline V gene. V was shortened by 5 bases and J by 1 base, with 6 bases between the two germline ends. CDR3 in DNA: TGCAGCGTTACAGAGGCCAAAAACATTCAGTACTTC. It translates to CSVTEAKNIQYF.

This clonotype has a handful of counts. The CDR3 DNA follows: TGTGCCATCAAAATGAGGAGGGGAAACACTGAAGCTTTCTTT. Protein sequence: CAIKMRRGNTEAFF. The chain has TRBV10-3 and TRBJ1-1; weak D call: TRBD1 (5 bases). This CDR3 is 14 amino acids long. Germline V CDR1 and CDR2: ENHRY, SYGVKD. V was shortened by 7 bases and J by 2 bases, with 14 bases between the two germline ends.

This rearrangement joins TRBV19 to TRBJ1-2; D not resolved. V dropped 4 bases and J dropped 3 bases, with 18 bases sitting between them. Per germline, CDR1 LNHDA and CDR2 SQIVND (reference sequence). The CDR3 covers 16 residues. The CDR3 spells CASSTSGYRHHYGYTF. The CDR3 bases are TGTGCCAGTAGTACCTCCGGGTACAGACATCACTATGGCTACACCTTC.

This clonotype occurred many times. The chain couples TRBV12-3 or TRBV12-4 to TRBJ1-3; D unclear. The length of the CDR3 is 17 residues. V was pared by 8 bases and J by 4 bases, with 24 bases between. CDR3 nucleotide sequence: TGTGCCAGCGGGAAGGCGTCCCCTGGAAGCTCCGGAAACACCATATATTTT. It specifies CASGKASPGSSGNTIYF.

The chain combines TRBV20-1 with TRBJ2-3; 9 positions match TRBD1. This CDR3 has 16 amino acids. The germline CDR1 and CDR2 sequences are DFQATT and SNEGSKA (reference sequence). J gave up 1 base and V 0 bases, and 5 bases lay outside the gene matches. CDR3 sequence: CSARETGGLRTDTQYF. DNA for the CDR3: TGCAGTGCTAGAGAGACAGGGGGTCTTCGCACAGATACGCAGTATTTT.

This sequence joins TRBV3-1 and TRBJ2-7, with D perhaps TRBD1 (6 bases). The CDR3 loop spans 13 amino acids. CDR1 LGHDT and CDR2 YNNKEL come from the germline V gene (reference sequence). Trimming shortened V by 3 bases and J by 2 bases, and 8 bases separated the two germline ends. The chain's CDR3 is CASSQGAAYEQYF. The CDR3 DNA sequence: TGTGCCAGCAGCCAGGGGGCCGCCTACGAGCAGTACTTC.